The T cell receptor (beta chain) under discussion was sequenced for a study of response to subunit inactivated influenza vaccine. Study observations and caveats: Seasonal influenza vaccination, on each occasion, was suggested by the authors to recruit few new T cells.

One entry per CDR3 protein, called by TCRdb with MiXCR from the RT-PCR reads. This table has some 640,000 distinct CDR3 sequences, 11% to 15% appearing once. The germline CDR1 and CDR2 sequences are MNHEY and SVGAGI. The trim removed 1 base at V and 6 bases at J, leaving 6 bases unmatched. CDR3 size: 15 residues. To note about this clonotype: Antigen specificity is unknown.

The sequenced sample was PBMCs from blood, obtained less than 15 days before vaccination. The genes are TRBV6-5 and TRBJ2-1; 7 bases agree with TRBD2. The receptor comes from a man over 45 who received an inactivated influenza vaccine. This CDR3 is CASSYWGGLGNEQFF. The DNA for the CDR3 is TGTGCCAGCAGTTACTGGGGGGGATTGGGCAATGAGCAGTTCTTC.